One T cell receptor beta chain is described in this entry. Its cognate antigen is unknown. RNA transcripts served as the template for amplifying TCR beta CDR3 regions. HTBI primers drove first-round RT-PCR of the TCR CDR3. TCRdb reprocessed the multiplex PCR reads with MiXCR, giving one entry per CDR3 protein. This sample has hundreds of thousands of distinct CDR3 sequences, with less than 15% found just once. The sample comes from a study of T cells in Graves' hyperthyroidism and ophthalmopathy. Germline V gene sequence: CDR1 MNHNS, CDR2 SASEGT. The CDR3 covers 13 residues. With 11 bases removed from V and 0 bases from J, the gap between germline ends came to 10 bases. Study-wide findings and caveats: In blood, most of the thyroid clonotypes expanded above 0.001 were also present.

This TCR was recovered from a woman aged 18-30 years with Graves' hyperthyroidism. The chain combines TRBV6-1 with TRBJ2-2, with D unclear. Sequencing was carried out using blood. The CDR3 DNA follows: TGTGCCTCAACAGAGACGAACACCGGGGAGCTGTTTTTT. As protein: CASTETNTGELFF.